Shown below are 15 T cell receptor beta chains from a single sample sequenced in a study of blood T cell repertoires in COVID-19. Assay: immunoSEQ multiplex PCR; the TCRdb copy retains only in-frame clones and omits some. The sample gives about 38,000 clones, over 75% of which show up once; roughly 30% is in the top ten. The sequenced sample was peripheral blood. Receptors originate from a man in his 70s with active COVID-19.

CDR3 in DNA: TGCGCCAGCAGCCCCGGGACAGGGGGGACTGAAGCTTTCTTT. Translated, it gives CASSPGTGGTEAFF. The chain employs TRBV5-1 and TRBJ1-1; 11 positions agree with TRBD1. Germline V gene data show CDR1 as SGHRS and CDR2 as YFSETQ. CDR3 length: 14 amino acids. After removal of 4 bases from V and 5 bases from J, the junction contained 4 bases not matched to a gene.

The CDR3 protein is CASTELKISLQNTEAFF. The CDR3 DNA reads TGTGCCAGCACCGAATTGAAGATTTCACTCCAGAACACTGAAGCTTTCTTT. V gene TRBV14 combines with J gene TRBJ1-1; D is undetermined. The V and J ends lost 7 bases and 1 base respectively, with 22 bases between them. This CDR3 has 17 amino acids. Germline V lookup: CDR1 SGHDN, CDR2 FVKESK. Drawing the rest from reference TRBV14 and TRBJ1-1, the complete variable domain is EAGVTQFPSHSVIEKGQTVTLRCDPISGHDNLYWYRRVMGKEIKFLLHFVKESKQDESGMPNNRFLAERTGGTYSTLKVQPAELEDSGVYFCASTELKISLQNTEAFFGQGTRLTVV.

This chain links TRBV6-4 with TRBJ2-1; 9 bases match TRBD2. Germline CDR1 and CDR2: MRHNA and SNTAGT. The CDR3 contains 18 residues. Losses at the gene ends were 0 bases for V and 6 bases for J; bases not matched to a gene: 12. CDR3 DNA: TGTGCCAGCAGTGACTCGGATCAAGCGGGAGGCGCCCCCAATGAGCAGTTCTTC. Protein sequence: CASSDSDQAGGAPNEQFF.

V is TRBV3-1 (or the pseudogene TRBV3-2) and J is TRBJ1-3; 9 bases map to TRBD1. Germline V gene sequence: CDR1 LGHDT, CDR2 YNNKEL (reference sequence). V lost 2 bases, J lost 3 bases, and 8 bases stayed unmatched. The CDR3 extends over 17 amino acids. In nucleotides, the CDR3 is TGTGCCAGCAGCCAACTGGACAGGGGAGCCTATGGAAACACCATATATTTT. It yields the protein CASSQLDRGAYGNTIYF.

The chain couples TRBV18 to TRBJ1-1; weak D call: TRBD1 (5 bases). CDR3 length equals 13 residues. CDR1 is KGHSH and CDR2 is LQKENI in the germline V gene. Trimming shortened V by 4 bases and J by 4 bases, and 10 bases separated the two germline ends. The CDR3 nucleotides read TGTGCCAGCTCACTAGGACAAGTCACTGAAGCTTTCTTT. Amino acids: CASSLGQVTEAFF.

As DNA, the CDR3 is TGTGCCAGTTCCCTAGCGGGGGGGATGATAAATACGCAGTATTTT. Translated, it gives CASSLAGGMINTQYF. This chain links TRBV19 with TRBJ2-3; TRBD2 agrees at 12 bases. This CDR3 spans 15 amino acids. CDR1 and CDR2 from the germline V gene are LNHDA and SQIVND (reference sequence). J gave up 7 bases and V 8 bases, and 10 bases lay outside the gene matches.

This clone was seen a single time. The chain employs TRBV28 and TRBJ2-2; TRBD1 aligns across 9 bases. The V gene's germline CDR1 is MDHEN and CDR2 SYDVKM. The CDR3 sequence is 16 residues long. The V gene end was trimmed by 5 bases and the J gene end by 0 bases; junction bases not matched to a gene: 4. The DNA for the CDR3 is TGTGCCAGCAGTCCCGGGACAGGGACGAACACCGGGGAGCTGTTTTTT. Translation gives CASSPGTGTNTGELFF.

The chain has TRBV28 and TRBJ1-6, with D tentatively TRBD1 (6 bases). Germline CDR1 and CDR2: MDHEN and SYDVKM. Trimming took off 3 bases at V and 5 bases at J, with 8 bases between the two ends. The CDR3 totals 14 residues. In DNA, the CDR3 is TGTGCCAGCAGTTTCGGACAGCATAATTCACCCCTCCACTTT. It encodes CASSFGQHNSPLHF.

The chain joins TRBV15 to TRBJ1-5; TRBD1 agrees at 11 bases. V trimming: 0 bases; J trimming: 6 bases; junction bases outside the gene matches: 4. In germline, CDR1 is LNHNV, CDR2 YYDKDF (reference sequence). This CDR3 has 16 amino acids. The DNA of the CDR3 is TGTGCCACCAGCAGAGATTGGACAGGGGGCATTCAGCCCCAGCATTTT. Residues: CATSRDWTGGIQPQHF.

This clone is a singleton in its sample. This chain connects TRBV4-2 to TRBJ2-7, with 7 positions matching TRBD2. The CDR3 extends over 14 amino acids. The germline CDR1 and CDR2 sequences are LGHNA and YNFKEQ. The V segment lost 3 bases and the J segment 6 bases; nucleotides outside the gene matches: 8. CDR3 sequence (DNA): TGTGCCAGCAGCCACCAGCGGGACTTAGGCGAGCAGTACTTC. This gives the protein CASSHQRDLGEQYF.

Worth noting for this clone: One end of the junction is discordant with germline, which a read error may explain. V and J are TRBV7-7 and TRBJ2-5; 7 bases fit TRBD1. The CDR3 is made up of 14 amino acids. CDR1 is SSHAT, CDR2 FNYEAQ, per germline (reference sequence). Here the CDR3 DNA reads TGTGCTAGCAGCACCACAGGGGTGGGAGAGACCCAGTACTTC. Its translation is CASSTTGVGETQYF.

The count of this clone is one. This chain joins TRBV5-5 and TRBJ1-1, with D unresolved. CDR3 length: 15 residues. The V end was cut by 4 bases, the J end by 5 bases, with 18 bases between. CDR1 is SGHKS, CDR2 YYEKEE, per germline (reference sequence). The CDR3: CASSLREKRWTEAFF. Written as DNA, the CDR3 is TGTGCCAGCAGCCTGAGGGAAAAACGGTGGACTGAAGCTTTCTTT.

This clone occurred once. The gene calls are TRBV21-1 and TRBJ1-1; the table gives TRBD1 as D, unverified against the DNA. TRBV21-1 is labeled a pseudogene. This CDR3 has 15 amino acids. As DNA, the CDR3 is TGTGCCAGCAGCTCCTACAGGGGGAGCGGGACTGAAGCTTTCTTT. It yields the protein CASSSYRGSGTEAFF.

CDR3 in amino acids: CASSPQGKASNQPQHF. DNA of the CDR3: TGTGCCAGCAGTCCACAGGGAAAGGCCAGCAATCAGCCCCAGCATTTT. The chain recombines TRBV6-2 or TRBV6-3 with TRBJ1-5; D perhaps matches TRBD1 (6 bases). V was shortened by 5 bases and J by 1 base, with 15 bases between the two germline ends. The CDR3 length is 16 residues. The V gene's germline CDR1 is MNHEY and CDR2 SVGEGT.

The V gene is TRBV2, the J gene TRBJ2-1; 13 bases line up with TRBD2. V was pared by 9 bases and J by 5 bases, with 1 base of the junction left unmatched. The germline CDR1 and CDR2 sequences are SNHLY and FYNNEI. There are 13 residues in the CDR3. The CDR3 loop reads CASGTSGDNEQFF. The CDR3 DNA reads TGTGCCAGTGGGACTAGCGGGGACAATGAGCAGTTCTTC.